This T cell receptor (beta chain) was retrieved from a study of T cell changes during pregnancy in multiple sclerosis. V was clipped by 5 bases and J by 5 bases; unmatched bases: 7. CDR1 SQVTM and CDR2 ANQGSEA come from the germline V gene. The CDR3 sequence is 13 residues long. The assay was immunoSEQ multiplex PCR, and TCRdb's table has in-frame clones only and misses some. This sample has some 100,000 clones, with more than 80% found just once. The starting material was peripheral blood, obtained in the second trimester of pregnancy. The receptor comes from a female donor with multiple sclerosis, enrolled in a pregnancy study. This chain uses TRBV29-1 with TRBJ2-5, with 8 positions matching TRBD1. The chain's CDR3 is CSVLLRQGETQYF. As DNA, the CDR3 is TGCAGCGTTTTACTGAGACAGGGGGAGACCCAGTACTTC.